This T cell receptor beta chain was found in a study of monozygotic twins with inflammatory bowel disease. Study results and limitations: IBD patients had lower TCRbeta diversity (inverse Simpson) than healthy co-twins. Fewer shared clonotypes with others were found in IBD patients than in healthy twins, especially with disease activity.

Reanalyzing the 5' RACE reads, TCRdb keeps one entry per CDR3 protein, without DNA. The record lists approximately 160,000 distinct CDR3 sequences, of which the ten most abundant hold roughly 7%. The length of the CDR3 is 14 residues. The germline V gene has CDR1 SGHDN and CDR2 FVKESK. A remark on this clonotype: Its antigen is as yet unknown.

This sequence was found in a human donor with ulcerative colitis or Crohn's disease, or a healthy co-twin of an affected twin (not recorded which). V and J are TRBV14 and TRBJ1-1. The source material was blood. CDR3 loop: CASSPTIGVGEAFF. The whole variable domain, remainder taken from reference TRBV14 and TRBJ1-1, is EAGVTQFPSHSVIEKGQTVTLRCDPISGHDNLYWYRRVMGKEIKFLLHFVKESKQDESGMPNNRFLAERTGGTYSTLKVQPAELEDSGVYFCASSPTIGVGEAFFGQGTRLTVV.